This T cell receptor (beta chain) was identified in a study of graft-versus-host responses after intestinal transplantation. Study-wide background: Anti-thymocyte globulin was used for induction in all recipients, who then took tacrolimus and steroids for roughly 3 years. Points from the study as a whole: Early HvG declines after transplant were associated with peak circulating GvH clone levels. Some patients had graft-donor T cell macrochimerism, and their allografts showed high graft-versus-host to host-versus-graft clonal ratios. GvH clones appeared in recipient marrow, some first in ileum or blood.

This CDR3 contains 13 residues. Germline V gene sequence: CDR1 GTSNPN, CDR2 SVGIG (reference sequence). V gave up 4 bases and J gave up 8 bases; unmatched junction bases: 6. The method was immunoSEQ multiplex PCR; TCRdb's version includes in-frame clones alone and lacks a portion of them. Of 86,000 or so clones listed, 75% to 95% are singletons. In this sample, this clone turned up a few times. Its antigen is currently unknown. This receptor was identified in a human donor who received an intestinal transplant. This chain uses TRBV30 with TRBJ2-2, with 8 bases identical to TRBD1. Here the sequenced sample was unstimulated CD8+ T cells sorted from spleen or lymph node cells, taken before intestinal transplant. CDR3 bases: TGTGCCTGGAAGACAGGGGATGCAGGGGAGCTGTTTTTT. It encodes CAWKTGDAGELFF.